This is a list of T cell receptor beta chains from one sample in a study of T-cell reconstitution after alpha-beta-depleted transplantation in children. One entry per CDR3 protein, called by TCRdb with MiXCR from the PCR reads. The repertoire has hundreds of thousands of distinct CDR3 sequences, over 10% of them found once; the top ten carry about 0.77%. The material was PBMCs, obtained before TCRalphabeta/CD19-depleted stem cell transplant. These receptors originate from a girl aged 2-9 years with congenital amegakaryocytic thrombocytopenia, due to receive a stem cell transplant. Each CDR3 is given with its conserved first and last residue. D genes are given only for firm matches. Size values are once, few and many counts, or a class for expanded clones, and some rows have none.

TRBV11-2	TRBD1	TRBJ2-6	few	TGTGCCAGCAGTGGGTGGGGACAGGGGGCGTCTGGGGCCAACGTCCTGACTTTC	CASSGWGQGASGANVLTF
TRBV29-1	TRBD1	TRBJ1-1	few	TGCAGCGTTGAGCCCAGGGGGAGCGGGTCTGCTTTCTTT	CSVEPRGSGSAFF
TRBV5-5	-	TRBJ1-4	many	TGTGCCAGCAGCTTGGTTCTTAGGCAGGGACGAGAAAAACTGTTTTTT	CASSLVLRQGREKLFF
TRBV5-1	-	TRBJ2-1	many	TGCGCCAGTACCCCAGGCTGGGAGTTGGGTGAGCAGTTCTTC	CASTPGWELGEQFF
TRBV7-8	-	TRBJ1-4	-	TGTGCCAGCAGCTTAGCGGTGGGGCCTCCTAATGAAAAACTGTTTTTT	CASSLAVGPPNEKLFF
TRBV15	-	TRBJ2-5	-	TGTGCCACCAGCGATTCGGGCGGCGAGACCCAGTACTTC	CATSDSGGETQYF
TRBV7-8	-	TRBJ1-3	-	TGTGCCAGCAGCTCTGGGACTTCAGGAAACACCATATATTTT	CASSSGTSGNTIYF
TRBV5-1	-	TRBJ2-1	many	TGCGCCAGCAGCCCCGCGCAGGGGTGGTATGAGCAGTTCTTC	CASSPAQGWYEQFF
TRBV6-2/TRBV6-3	-	TRBJ2-7	-	TGTGCCAGCAGACCCGGGCGGAACCGCTCCTACGAGCAGTACTTC	CASRPGRNRSYEQYF
TRBV6-1	TRBD1	TRBJ1-5	-	TGTGCCAGCAGCAGGACAGGGCTGGGTCAGCCCCAGCATTTT	CASSRTGLGQPQHF
TRBV20-1	TRBD2	TRBJ2-3	many	TGCAGTGCTACAAGCGGGAGTGCGCAGTATTTT	CSATSGSAQYF
TRBV3-1	-	TRBJ2-1	many	TGTGCCAGCAGCCAAGGAGCCCTGTTCCTGAATGAGCAGTTCTTC	CASSQGALFLNEQFF
TRBV20-1	TRBD1	TRBJ1-5	many	TGCAGTGCAAAGGACAGGAACAGGGCCCAGCATTTT	CSAKDRNRAQHF
TRBV5-1	TRBD2	TRBJ2-1	few	TGCGCCAGCTCTGTTATAGTTGGGCGGGAGCGCGTTTACAATGAGCAGTTCTTC	CASSVIVGRERVYNEQFF
TRBV3-1	-	TRBJ2-5	few	TGTGCCAGCAGCCAAGCGGACGGGACCCAGTACTTC	CASSQADGTQYF
TRBV20-1	-	TRBJ1-5	many	TGCAGTGTTCGGAGGGCACTTAATCAGCCCCAGCATTTT	CSVRRALNQPQHF
TRBV28	TRBD1	TRBJ2-7	few	TGTGCCAGCAGTCTAGGACAGGCAAGGTTCTACGAGCAGTACTTC	CASSLGQARFYEQYF
TRBV29-1	-	TRBJ1-1	few	TGCAGCGTTGTCGTTCCGATGGGCTCTGAAGCTTTCTTT	CSVVVPMGSEAFF
TRBV7-9	-	TRBJ2-7	-	TGTGCCAGCAGCCCAGAGCTAGGGGACATAATCCATTACGAGCAGTACTTC	CASSPELGDIIHYEQYF
TRBV12-3/TRBV12-4	-	TRBJ2-1	many	TGTGCCAGCATAGCGGACAGCTCCTACAATGAGCAGTTCTTC	CASIADSSYNEQFF
TRBV12-3/TRBV12-4	-	TRBJ1-5	many	TGTGCCAGCAGTTTGGGTACAGGGCCACTGAATCAGCCCCAGCATTTT	CASSLGTGPLNQPQHF
TRBV27	TRBD2	TRBJ2-2	few	TGTGCCAGCAGTGAACTAGCGGGAGGGCCGATGAACACCGGGGAGCTGTTTTTT	CASSELAGGPMNTGELFF